This TCR beta chain was captured by sequencing in a study of cytomegalovirus exposure and HLA in healthy donors. PCR involved 60 Vbeta and 13 Jbeta primers. Clones were read by immunoSEQ multiplex PCR, and TCRdb kept only the in-frame ones, dropping some. The profile shows about 80,000 clones, about 79% of them singletons. This TCR came from a woman aged 35 to 49 in good health and CMV-seronegative. Source material: PBMCs.

CDR3 region: CAGGGTEGHQPQHF. CDR3 DNA: TGTGCCGGGGGGGGAACAGAAGGGCATCAGCCCCAGCATTTT. The chain uses TRBV19 and TRBJ1-5, with D perhaps matching TRBD1 (5 bases). This CDR3 comprises 14 residues. Per germline, CDR1 LNHDA and CDR2 SQIVND (reference sequence). V dropped 11 bases and J dropped 5 bases, with 19 bases sitting between them.